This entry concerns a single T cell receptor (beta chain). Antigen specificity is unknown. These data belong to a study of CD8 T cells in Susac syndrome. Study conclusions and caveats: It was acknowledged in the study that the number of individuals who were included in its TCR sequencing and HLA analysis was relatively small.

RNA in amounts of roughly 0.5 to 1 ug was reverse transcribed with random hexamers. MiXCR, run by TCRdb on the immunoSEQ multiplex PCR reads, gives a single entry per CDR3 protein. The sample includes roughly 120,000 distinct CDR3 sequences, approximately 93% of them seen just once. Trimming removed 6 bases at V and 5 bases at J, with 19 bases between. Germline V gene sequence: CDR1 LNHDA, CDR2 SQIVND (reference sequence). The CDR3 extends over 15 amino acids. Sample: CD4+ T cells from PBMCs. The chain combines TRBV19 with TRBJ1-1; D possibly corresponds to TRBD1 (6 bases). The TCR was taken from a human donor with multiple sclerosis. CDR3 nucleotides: TGTGCCAGTAGCCCCTCGACAGGCTATATAACTGAAGCTTTCTTT. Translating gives CASSPSTGYITEAFF.